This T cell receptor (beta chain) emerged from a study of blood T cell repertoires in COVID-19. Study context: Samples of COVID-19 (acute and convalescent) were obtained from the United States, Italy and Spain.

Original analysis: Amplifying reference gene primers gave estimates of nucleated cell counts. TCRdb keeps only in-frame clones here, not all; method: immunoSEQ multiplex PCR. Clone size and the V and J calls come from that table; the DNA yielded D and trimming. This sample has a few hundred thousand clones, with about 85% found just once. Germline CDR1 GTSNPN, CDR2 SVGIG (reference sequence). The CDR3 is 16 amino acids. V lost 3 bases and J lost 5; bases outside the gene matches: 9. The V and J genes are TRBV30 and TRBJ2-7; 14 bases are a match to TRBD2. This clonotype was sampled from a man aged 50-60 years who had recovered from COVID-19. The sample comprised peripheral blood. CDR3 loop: CAWSGGRGLAGDEQYF. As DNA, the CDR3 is TGTGCCTGGAGCGGAGGAAGGGGACTAGCGGGAGACGAGCAGTACTTC.